The following is a T cell receptor (beta chain) sequence with its context. Which antigen it targets is not known. Compared with germline, one end of the junction differs, possibly owing to a read error. Each patient had bone marrow sampled at the time of active disease. Ficoll-Hypaque density gradient centrifugation was used to isolate bone marrow mononuclear cells. To remove myeloma plasma cells, the cells were labeled with CD138 magnetic microbeads on a MACS separator, and CD138-negative cells were then collected by negative selection. Flow cytometry with CD138 antibodies on an Attune NxT was used to check how pure the isolated cells were. Total RNA was extracted using TRIzol reagent and was quantified on a NanoDrop spectrophotometer. For each patient, the CD138-negative bone marrow sample underwent paired RNA-seq and IR-seq. These data originate in a study of read filtering for tumor transcriptome and immune sequencing (dated by TCRdb to the early 2020s). Context from the whole study: The cohort consisted of approximately 16 male and roughly 13 female patients, with a mean age of around 60 years and an age range of about 40 to 90. By revised international staging, about 8 patients were R-ISS I, fewer than 20 were R-ISS II and more than five were R-ISS III. After DNase treatment, whole-transcriptome libraries were prepared using the TruSeq RNA Access Library Prep Kit. Per sample, about 4.05 to 11 million TCR-region mapped reads were obtained with IR-seq, compared with only about 80 to 1,400 with RNA-seq. TCR repertoires obtained by targeted immune repertoire sequencing and by bulk whole-transcriptome sequencing performed on the same bone marrow samples were compared. One main goal was a read-filtering strategy for immune repertoire data, in particular deciding whether clonotypes backed by only one read should be removed.

The Immunoverse kit was used to build TCR libraries from roughly 370 ng RNA, with molecular barcoded adaptors covering alpha/delta and beta/gamma chains. The same RNA used for transcriptome sequencing was used for TCR library preparation. An Illumina HiSeq 4000 with 2 x 150 cycles was used to sequence the TCR libraries. Under the source paper's analysis protocol: Using MiXCR, which included quality filtering and error correction, TCR reads were aligned to human V, D, J and C references and then assembled into CDR3 clonotypes. Clonotype counts and gene usage diversity were analyzed with the tcR package in R. For inspection of raw mapping reads, RNA-seq reads were mapped by STAR aligner version 2.5.3a onto GRCh37 of the human genome. To test how sequencing depth affects detected clonotypes, IR-seq fastq files were randomly downsampled with Seqtk 1.3. TCRdb took the public reads, trimmed them with fastp at Q25, ran MiXCR for clone calling and kept in-frame beta chains. Each CDR3 protein gets just one entry, which takes the most common genes and DNA from the rows behind it. TCRdb, not the original authors, processed these V and J calls. For this sample the table gives 40,000 to 55,000 distinct CDR3 sequences, of which around 20% were detected only once. The top ten constitute 15% to 17% of the sample.

General study outcomes and caveats: IR-seq captured clonotypes at much higher depth and more reliably than RNA-seq, and smaller IR-seq throughput sufficed to identify most shared clonotypes. Removing single-read clonotypes increased the correlation between IR-seq and RNA-seq shared clonotype proportions. The sorted CD138-negative fraction was a mixed bone marrow immune population, not purified T cells. In IR-seq, around 85% of clonotypes but roughly 3.5% of total reads were represented by single-read clonotypes, whereas in RNA-seq, less than 75% of clonotypes and around 45% of reads were represented by single-read clonotypes.

The CDR3 contains 13 residues, cysteine and phenylalanine counted. Of the read, only the CDR3 DNA is kept; its 39 bases are in frame from base 1. From the germline V gene, CDR1 is MDHEN and CDR2 is SYDVKM. The chain links TRBV28 with TRBJ2-6; a confident D gene designation cannot be given. The sample comprised a population of CD138-negative cells sorted from bone marrow. The cell subset or site label here, explained by the study, means: bone marrow mononuclear cells depleted of CD138+ plasma/myeloma cells by negative magnetic selection. The sequence was obtained from a donor at least 40 years old with multiple myeloma. The encoded CDR3 is CSSRDPGVNVLTF. The DNA reads as follows: TGTTCCTCCCGAGACCCTGGGGTCAACGTCCTGACTTTC.